This entry features one T cell receptor beta chain sequence. The table came from immunoSEQ multiplex PCR; TCRdb's copy has only in-frame clones and leaves some out. The repertoire has approximately 270,000 clones, 86% of them found once; the top ten carry about 8.7%. The data derive from a study of blood T cell repertoires in COVID-19. This CDR3 has 14 residues. V was clipped by 4 bases and J by 5 bases, with 12 bases between them. Looked up from germline, CDR1 is MNHEY and CDR2 is SMNVEV (reference sequence). J is TRBJ1-5 and V is TRBV27, with D tentatively TRBD1 (5 bases). The sequencing sample was made of peripheral blood. This receptor was identified in a man aged 40-55 years with active or convalescent COVID-19. The CDR3 region has the DNA TGTGCCAGCAGTTGGTCTTGGGGGGATCAGCCCCAGCATTTT. Its translation is CASSWSWGDQPQHF.